The 10 T cell receptor beta chains presented below share a single source sample, sequenced in a study of CD8 T cells in Susac syndrome. RNA in amounts of roughly 0.5 to 1 ug was reverse transcribed with random hexamers. TCRdb redid the calling of the immunoSEQ multiplex PCR reads with MiXCR, one entry per CDR3 protein. The data contain 100,000 to 150,000 distinct CDR3 sequences, roughly 93% of them seen just once; the ten biggest clones take up roughly 0.088%. The sample consisted of CD4+ T cells from PBMCs. Receptor source: a human donor with multiple sclerosis.

This chain joins TRBV30 and TRBJ2-5; unclear D gene. Germline-derived CDR1 and CDR2 are GTSNPN and SVGIG (reference sequence). This CDR3 is built from 12 residues. The V and J ends lost 3 bases and 0 bases respectively, with 5 bases between them. The CDR3 loop reads CAWRRYQETQYF. CDR3 coding DNA: TGTGCCTGGAGGAGGTACCAAGAGACCCAGTACTTC.

In its sample, this clonotype was seen once. The chain links TRBV5-1 to TRBJ1-4, with TRBD1 identical over 7 bases. CDR3 length: 16 amino acids. Germline CDR1 reads SGHRS; CDR2 reads YFSETQ. Trimming removed 3 bases from V and 7 bases from J; junction bases left unmatched: 12. The DNA for the CDR3 is TGCGCCAGCAGCTCTCAGATCGGGACAGAGATTGAAAAACTGTTTTTT. Its translation: CASSSQIGTEIEKLFF. Full variable domain (remainder filled in from reference TRBV5-1 and TRBJ1-4): KAGVTQTPRYLIKTRGQQVTLSCSPISGHRSVSWYQQTPGQGLQFLFEYFSETQRNKGNFPGRFSGRQFSNSRSEMNVSTLELGDSALYLCASSSQIGTEIEKLFFGSGTQLSVL.

For the CDR3, the DNA is TGTGCCTGGAGTGTAGGGCAGGTAGGCCAGCCCCAGCATTTT. It specifies CAWSVGQVGQPQHF. The V gene is TRBV30, the J gene TRBJ1-5; no firm D call. This CDR3 region has 14 residues. Germline V gene sequence: CDR1 GTSNPN, CDR2 SVGIG (reference sequence). V was trimmed by 0 bases and J by 7 bases, leaving 13 bases between them.

The chain is built from TRBV6-6 and TRBJ2-5; 7 bases match TRBD1. The V and J ends lost 0 bases and 2 bases, in that order; junction bases with no gene match: 3. Germline V gene data show CDR1 as MNHNY and CDR2 as SVGAGI (reference sequence). The CDR3 is 15 amino acids. CDR3 bases: TGTGCCAGCAGTTACTCGGGACAGCAACAAGAGACCCAGTACTTC. The encoded protein is CASSYSGQQQETQYF.

This clonotype was seen just once. The genes are TRBV12-3 or TRBV12-4 and TRBJ2-5, with no clear D. Between the trimmed V and J ends, which lost 2 bases and 6 bases, there was a span of 10 bases. This CDR3 region has 13 residues. CDR3: CASSLPSIQTQYF. The CDR3 DNA follows: TGTGCCAGCAGTTTACCAAGTATTCAGACCCAGTACTTC.

This CDR3 is CAWRTDRGPLYQETQYF. In nucleotides, the CDR3 is TGTGCCTGGAGAACCGACAGGGGCCCCCTGTACCAAGAGACCCAGTACTTC. The chain combines TRBV30 with TRBJ2-5, with TRBD1 matching 8 bases. The germline V gene encodes CDR1 GTSNPN and CDR2 SVGIG (reference sequence). Trimming at V came to 3 bases and at J to 0 bases, leaving 12 bases not matched to a gene. This CDR3 is built from 17 residues.

The rearrangement links TRBV18 to TRBJ2-6; 7 bases align to TRBD1. With V trimmed by 4 bases and J by 0 bases, 6 bases remained unmatched. This CDR3 spans 17 amino acids. Per germline, CDR1 KGHSH and CDR2 LQKENI. CDR3: CASSQRQGYSGANVLTF. The DNA for the CDR3 is TGTGCCAGCTCACAAAGACAGGGCTACTCTGGGGCCAACGTCCTGACTTTC.

The V and J genes are TRBV4-2 and TRBJ1-1, with TRBD1 identical over 9 bases. This CDR3 contains 15 residues. In germline, CDR1 is LGHNA, CDR2 YNFKEQ. After removal of 4 bases from V and 5 bases from J, the junction contained 8 bases not matched to a gene. CDR3 DNA: TGTGCCAGCAGCCTGGGGACAGGGAAGGGGACTGAAGCTTTCTTT. As protein: CASSLGTGKGTEAFF.

This chain connects TRBV27 to TRBJ2-3; 11 bases align to TRBD2. This CDR3 is built from 17 residues. Germline lookup yields CDR1 MNHEY and CDR2 SMNVEV (reference sequence). J lost 2 bases, V lost 5 bases, and 9 bases had no gene match. CDR3: CASSRSLTSGVTDTQYF. Written as DNA, the CDR3 is TGTGCCAGCAGTCGCTCCCTGACTAGCGGGGTCACAGATACGCAGTATTTT.

The chain recombines TRBV5-1 with TRBJ2-1; 8 nucleotides agree with TRBD2. The germline CDR1 and CDR2 sequences are SGHRS and YFSETQ. The V gene end was trimmed by 2 bases and the J gene end by 4 bases; junction bases not matched to a gene: 5. The CDR3 extends over 15 amino acids. This CDR3 reads CASSFSGAAYNEQFF. CDR3 nucleotide sequence: TGCGCCAGCAGCTTTAGCGGGGCGGCGTACAATGAGCAGTTCTTC.